This T cell receptor beta chain was obtained from a study of cytomegalovirus exposure and HLA in healthy donors. Turning to the study itself: About 85 million unique TCRs from HLA-typed donors were held in an early release of data.

CDR1 and CDR2 from the germline V gene are SGHTA and FQGTGA. This CDR3 has 15 residues. V trimming: 4 bases; J trimming: 1 base; junction bases outside the gene matches: 4. Whole-study findings and limits: Being indistinguishable, some V segments were excluded, TRBV6-2 and TRBV6-3 among them. In presence/absence analyses, roughly uniform sequencing depth across donors was assumed. When analyzed later, a missense DCLRE1C variant was found to be linked to TCR beta V- and J-gene trimming.

Primers for the PCR totalled 60 Vbeta and 13 Jbeta. Sequencing used immunoSEQ multiplex PCR; TCRdb keeps in-frame clones, though not all of them. This sample has about 160,000 clones, with 60% to 80% found just once. As for this clone: Its antigen is not known.

The receptor comes from a man in his thirties or forties in good health and CMV-seropositive. The rearrangement joins TRBV7-3 to TRBJ2-3, with 8 bases fitting TRBD1. The source material was PBMCs. The CDR3 region is CASSSNRGGTDTQYF. The DNA of the CDR3 is TGTGCCAGCAGCTCAAACAGGGGGGGCACAGATACGCAGTATTTT.